A single sample is the source of the 17 T cell receptor beta chains below, sequenced in a study of blood T cell repertoires in COVID-19. The assay was immunoSEQ multiplex PCR, and TCRdb's table has in-frame clones only and misses some. The repertoire includes roughly 90,000 clones, more than 70% of them detected once, and approximately 2.6% sits in the top ten. Sequencing used peripheral blood. These TCRs come from a man aged 50 or older with COVID-19, enrolled during active disease.

In this sample, this clone is medium-sized (0.01 to 0.1%). This chain uses TRBV27 with TRBJ1-2; D perhaps matches TRBD1 (5 bases). Germline loops: CDR1 MNHEY, CDR2 SMNVEV (reference sequence). Deletions cut 4 bases from V and 8 bases from J, with 20 bases between. The CDR3 extends over 15 amino acids. CDR3 amino acids: CASSSLDSNLGGYTF. The CDR3 DNA is TGTGCCAGCAGTTCCCTCGACAGTAACCTGGGAGGCTACACCTTC.

This sequence joins TRBV5-6 and TRBJ2-1; no definite D call. The CDR3 runs to 12 residues. Trimming cost V 5 bases and J 16 bases, with 19 bases left between them. Germline CDR1 and CDR2: SGHDT and YYEEEE. The CDR3 coding sequence is TGTGCCAGCAGTGGTTTGGGTGGGCAGATTTTCTTC. Its protein is CASSGLGGQIFF.

The V gene is TRBV11-3, the J gene TRBJ1-5; D ambiguous. From germline, CDR1 is SGHNT and CDR2 YENEEA. The CDR3 spans 17 residues. Between the trimmed V and J ends, which lost 4 bases and 4 bases, there was a span of 20 bases. CDR3 amino acids: CASSCEEHRGKNQPQHF. In DNA form, the CDR3 reads TGTGCCAGCAGCTGTGAGGAACACCGGGGAAAAAATCAGCCCCAGCATTTT.

The count of this clone is one. The rearrangement links TRBV18 to TRBJ2-7; D is perhaps TRBD2 (6 bases). Germline V gene sequence: CDR1 KGHSH, CDR2 LQKENI. The length of the CDR3 is 15 residues. V was pared by 3 bases and J by 0 bases, with 12 bases between. The CDR3 DNA reads TGTGCCAGCTCACCTTCGTCCGGGAGCTCCTACGAGCAGTACTTC. Translated: CASSPSSGSSYEQYF.

The V call is TRBV21-1, the J call TRBJ1-2; TRBD1 is the table's D call, not checked against the DNA. TRBV21-1 is a documented pseudogene. This CDR3 spans 13 amino acids. For the CDR3, the DNA is TGTGCCAGCAGCAAGGGACAGCGATATGGCTACACCTTC. The encoded protein is CASSKGQRYGYTF.

CDR3 amino acids: CASSFRYVRGSPYEQYF. The CDR3 DNA reads as TGTGCCAGCAGCTTCCGTTATGTGCGGGGGTCGCCCTACGAGCAGTACTTC. The gene calls are TRBV7-2 and TRBJ2-7, with 7 bases identical to TRBD2. The CDR3 runs 17 residues. V gave up 3 bases and J gave up 2 bases; unmatched junction bases: 13. Germline V gene data show CDR1 as SGHTA and CDR2 as FQGNSA.

The genes are TRBV14 and TRBJ2-2, with 9 bases lining up with TRBD1. With V trimmed by 4 bases and J by 3 bases, 12 bases remained unmatched. Germline V gene sequence: CDR1 SGHDN, CDR2 FVKESK. The length of the CDR3 is 18 residues. CDR3 sequence reads: CASSPNYDRGTHTGELFF. The DNA of the CDR3 is TGTGCCAGCAGCCCGAACTATGACAGGGGGACCCACACCGGGGAGCTGTTTTTT. The full variable domain, its missing parts supplied by reference TRBV14 and TRBJ2-2, is EAGVTQFPSHSVIEKGQTVTLRCDPISGHDNLYWYRRVMGKEIKFLLHFVKESKQDESGMPNNRFLAERTGGTYSTLKVQPAELEDSGVYFCASSPNYDRGTHTGELFFGEGSRLTVL.

This sequence joins TRBV30 and TRBJ1-1; D not resolved. Germline V gene lookup returns CDR1 GTSNPN and CDR2 SVGIG (reference sequence). The V end was cut by 0 bases, the J end by 10 bases, with 12 bases between. This CDR3 has 12 residues. The CDR3: CAWSVRGGRAFF. The CDR3 DNA reads TGTGCCTGGAGTGTACGGGGAGGGAGAGCTTTCTTT.

V and J are TRBV11-2 and TRBJ2-1, with 9 bases lining up with TRBD1. The germline V gene has CDR1 SGHAT and CDR2 FQNNGV. V dropped 4 bases and J dropped 4; count of bases not matched to a gene: 8. CDR3 length: 16 amino acids. The CDR3 loop reads CASSYWKGQGYNEQFF. In DNA form, the CDR3 reads TGTGCCAGCAGCTATTGGAAGGGACAGGGATACAATGAGCAGTTCTTC.

This sequence joins TRBV5-1 and TRBJ2-4; no reliable D call. The germline CDR1 and CDR2 sequences are SGHRS and YFSETQ. The CDR3 has 13 residues. Between the trimmed V and J ends, which lost 0 bases and 8 bases, there was a span of 9 bases. The CDR3 DNA reads TGCGCCAGCAGCTTGGCCAATGAGGACATTCAGTACTTC. As protein: CASSLANEDIQYF.

V gene TRBV7-2 combines with J gene TRBJ1-5, with D maybe TRBD1 (5 bases). The CDR3 contains 14 residues. Trimming took off 1 base at V and 2 bases at J, with 6 bases between the two ends. Germline V lookup: CDR1 SGHTA, CDR2 FQGNSA. CDR3 residues: CASSLGGGNQPQHF. In DNA form, the CDR3 reads TGTGCCAGCAGCTTAGGGGGGGGCAATCAGCCCCAGCATTTT.

The V gene is TRBV19, the J gene TRBJ2-7; D may be TRBD1 (6 bases). The CDR3 runs 13 residues. The V gene lost 4 bases and the J gene lost 1 base, with 8 bases spanning the gap. Germline CDR1 reads LNHDA; CDR2 reads SQIVND (reference sequence). CDR3 in DNA: TGTGCCAGTAGTACAGGACAGTCCTACGAGCAGTACTTC. It translates to CASSTGQSYEQYF.

J is TRBJ1-2 and V is TRBV9; 9 nucleotides match TRBD1. The CDR3 loop spans 16 amino acids. V was clipped by 1 base and J by 4 bases; unmatched bases: 8. Germline loops: CDR1 SGDLS, CDR2 YYNGEE. CDR3: CASSVPRTGVGYGYTF. The CDR3 nucleotides are TGTGCCAGCAGCGTACCCCGGACAGGGGTTGGCTATGGCTACACCTTC.

The chain uses TRBV18 and TRBJ2-1; 14 bases map to TRBD2. J lost 4 bases, V lost 3 bases, and 8 bases had no gene match. The CDR3 loop spans 18 amino acids. Germline assignment: CDR1 KGHSH and CDR2 LQKENI. CDR3 nucleotides: TGTGCCAGCTCACCCTGGACTAGCGGGGGGCGTCAATACAATGAGCAGTTCTTC. The encoded protein is CASSPWTSGGRQYNEQFF.

This chain uses TRBV5-1 with TRBJ1-1, with D unresolved. There are 12 residues in the CDR3. V shed 4 bases and J shed 4 bases, with 8 bases lying between them. The germline V gene encodes CDR1 SGHRS and CDR2 YFSETQ. CDR3 nucleotides: TGCGCCAGCAGCCCCCCGGGCACTGAAGCTTTCTTT. Protein sequence: CASSPPGTEAFF.

V gene TRBV3-1 (or the pseudogene TRBV3-2) combines with J gene TRBJ2-1; TRBD2 matches 10 bases. CDR1 is LGHDT and CDR2 is YNNKEL in the germline V gene (reference sequence). V was pared by 4 bases and J by 2 bases, with 5 bases of the junction left unmatched. The CDR3 totals 16 residues. The CDR3 is CASSPSAGGPYNEQFF. CDR3 in DNA: TGTGCCAGCAGCCCCTCAGCGGGGGGGCCCTACAATGAGCAGTTCTTC.

V gene TRBV6-5 combines with J gene TRBJ1-1; the D is unclear. The CDR3 loop spans 13 amino acids. Germline CDR1 reads MNHEY; CDR2 reads SVGAGI. The ends were cut back, 2 bases at V and 1 base at J, with 5 bases in the middle. The CDR3 DNA follows: TGTGCCAGCAGTTACCAGGAGAACACTGAAGCTTTCTTT. This encodes CASSYQENTEAFF.